The sequence of this TCR beta chain was determined in a study of graft-versus-host responses after intestinal transplantation (dated by TCRdb to about 2021). Context from the whole study: Recipients received multivisceral, liver-intestinal, or isolated intestinal transplants. All recipients received anti-thymocyte globulin induction followed by maintenance tacrolimus and steroids for three to four years. Graft-versus-host and host-versus-graft alloreactive T cell clones were tracked in the graft, circulation and bone marrow after intestinal transplantation using bulk TCR-beta CDR3 sequencing. To identify alloreactive clones, pre-transplant mixed lymphocyte reaction products were sequenced and then compared with unstimulated pre-transplant donor and recipient T cells. A cohort of 24 intestinal transplant recipients, including one retransplant, was enrolled, and a few patients lacking pretransplant specimens were excluded. A peak of at least 4% donor T cells among recipient peripheral blood mononuclear cells was the definition used for donor T cell macrochimerism. Rather than going through the commercial service, samples from a few later patients were sequenced in-house on an Illumina MiSeq and processed with MiXCR.

The library was built by means of the immunoSEQ multiplex PCR assay. For most patients, genomic DNA was subjected to high-throughput TCR-beta CDR3 sequencing by Adaptive Biotechnologies. Regarding the original processing steps: Adaptive's ImmunoSEQ software was the source of the TCR sequencing data for 18 patients, while a few other patients were processed with MiXCR and VDJtools. Because the origin of CDR3 nucleotide sequences shared between donor and recipient could not be assigned, those sequences were removed. Alloreactive clones required at least 2-fold expansion over unstimulated cells and minimum CFSE-low frequency of 0.002% (template counts) or 0.001% (read counts). A clone was considered mappable if detected in the sequenced pre-transplant spleen, lymph node, or MLR CFSE-low populations of the donor or recipient. The cumulative frequency of alloreactive clones was calculated as a percentage of all sequences, weighted by copy number. TCRdb provides this immuneACCESS table in a form limited to in-frame rearrangements. Some clones are lacking; in checked studies, under half of them reflect an unresolved V gene, and why the rest are absent is not known. V and J calls and clone size are given by that table; D and trimming were obtained from the DNA. This sample is represented by about 12,000 clones; 93% of them were singletons. 4% to 5.5% of the sample comes from the top ten.

Comment on this clone: Its antigen is not yet known. Base-call qualities are not available, and no considerably larger clone is one nucleotide away.

Blood samples were collected up to 4 times in the first month after transplant and then at least monthly when available. Overall results and qualifications from the work: Early after transplant, peak levels of circulating GvH clones were associated with declines in HvG clones. Conclusions were limited by the relatively low number and heterogeneity of intestinal transplant patients. In the allografts of patients with donor T cell macrochimerism, GvH to HvG T cell clonal ratios were high. GvH clones were detected in recipient bone marrow, and some of these GvH clones were observed earlier in ileal mucosa or blood, consistent with an intestinal mucosal origin.

This TCR came from a human patient who received an intestinal transplant, so some T cells may come from the graft donor. This specimen was PBMCs, taken 1032 days after intestinal transplantation.

The bases read TGCAGCGTATCCGGGACAGTTACGGGGGAGACCCAGTACTTC. It translates to CSVSGTVTGETQYF. The receptor chain draws on TRBV29-1 and TRBJ2-5; 7 bases in between match TRBD1. Here V drops 6 bases and J drops 5 bases, and the junction holds 12 bases not matched to any gene. Inclusive of the bounding cysteine and phenylalanine, the CDR3 is 14 residues long. The DNA shown is the 42-base CDR3, in frame from base 1. CDR1 is given as SQVTM and CDR2 as ANQGSEA, both from the germline V gene.